Listed below are T cell receptor beta chains from one sample, sequenced in a study of blood T cells in healthy people across ages. A single record per CDR3 protein comes from TCRdb applying MiXCR to the 5' RACE reads. The table has about 1.8 million distinct CDR3 sequences, 49% seen once; the top ten hold 2.1%. The sample comprised blood. The receptors stem from a woman in her thirties or forties in good health. CDR3s include the opening cysteine and the closing phenylalanine or tryptophan. The order of the fields is J gene, V gene, D gene, clone size, CDR3 DNA, CDR3 protein. The D gene is left open where the match is weak. The size field is filled for only some rows; it gives once, few, many or a size class.

J: TRBJ2-5
V: TRBV7-9
D: -
size: few
DNA: TGTGCCAGCAGTCCCAGAACACAGGGTAGGGAGACCCAGTACTTC
CDR3: CASSPRTQGRETQYF

J: TRBJ2-3
V: TRBV7-2
D: -
size: -
DNA: TGTGCCAGCAGCTTTATAGGGGGAGATACGCAGTATTTT
CDR3: CASSFIGGDTQYF

J: TRBJ2-5
V: TRBV20-1
D: -
size: few
DNA: TGCAGTGCCAGGGAGGAGGGGAAAGAGACCCAGTACTTC
CDR3: CSAREEGKETQYF

J: TRBJ2-3
V: TRBV4-3
D: TRBD2
size: -
DNA: TGCGCCAGCAGCCAAGAATCAGCGGGGGGCGGAGATACGCAGTATTTT
CDR3: CASSQESAGGGDTQYF

J: TRBJ2-2
V: TRBV10-3
D: -
size: -
DNA: TGTGCCATCAGTCGGGACACCGGGGAGCTGTTTTTT
CDR3: CAISRDTGELFF

J: TRBJ2-7
V: TRBV7-6
D: TRBD2
size: -
DNA: TGTGCCAGCAGCTCCCGCACCCGACAGGCGGGGGGGTCCTACGAGCAGTACTTC
CDR3: CASSSRTRQAGGSYEQYF

J: TRBJ2-5
V: TRBV11-2
D: -
size: once
DNA: TGTGCCAGCAGCTTAGAACTGGGGTGGGAGGAGACCCAGTACTTC
CDR3: CASSLELGWEETQYF

J: TRBJ1-5
V: TRBV2
D: -
size: -
DNA: TGTGCCAGCAAACAGGCCCGGAATAGCAATCAGCCCCAGCATTTT
CDR3: CASKQARNSNQPQHF

J: TRBJ1-2
V: TRBV24-1
D: TRBD1
size: -
DNA: TGTGCCACCAGTGATCCGGGACAGGCCTTGGATGGCTACACCTTC
CDR3: CATSDPGQALDGYTF

J: TRBJ2-7
V: TRBV20-1
D: -
size: -
DNA: TGCAGTGCTAGAAACAGGGTTGACGAGCAGTACTTC
CDR3: CSARNRVDEQYF

J: TRBJ1-4
V: TRBV11-2
D: -
size: few
DNA: TGTGCCAGCAGCCCCACGGGGGTGGGGGATGAAAAACTGTTTTTT
CDR3: CASSPTGVGDEKLFF

J: TRBJ1-1
V: TRBV29-1
D: -
size: -
DNA: TGCAGCGTATACAAGTCGAACACTGAAGCTTTCTTT
CDR3: CSVYKSNTEAFF

J: TRBJ2-1
V: TRBV9
D: -
size: -
DNA: TGTGCCAGCAGCGTAGGACAGTCCAAAACGGGGCAGTTCTTC
CDR3: CASSVGQSKTGQFF

J: TRBJ2-1
V: TRBV6-1
D: -
size: -
DNA: TGTGCCAGCAGTGACGCAGGGTCCCCTATCTACAATGAGCAGTTCTTC
CDR3: CASSDAGSPIYNEQFF

J: TRBJ2-5
V: TRBV28
D: TRBD1
size: -
DNA: TGTGCCAGCAGTCCTACGGGACAGGCTTACAATGAGCAGTACTTC
CDR3: CASSPTGQAYNEQYF

J: TRBJ1-4
V: TRBV25-1
D: TRBD1
size: -
DNA: TGTGCCAGCAGTGAGTTGGGGGGAGTGCCAGGGGGTGAAAAACTGTTTTTT
CDR3: CASSELGGVPGGEKLFF

J: TRBJ2-1
V: TRBV6-5
D: -
size: few
DNA: TGTGCCAGCAGTTTATCACAAGGGGAAAGCTCCTACAATGAGCAGTTCTTC
CDR3: CASSLSQGESSYNEQFF

J: TRBJ2-5
V: TRBV9
D: -
size: -
DNA: TGTGCCAGCAGCGTAGAAGGCAGGAGGTTGGAGACCCAGTACTTC
CDR3: CASSVEGRRLETQYF